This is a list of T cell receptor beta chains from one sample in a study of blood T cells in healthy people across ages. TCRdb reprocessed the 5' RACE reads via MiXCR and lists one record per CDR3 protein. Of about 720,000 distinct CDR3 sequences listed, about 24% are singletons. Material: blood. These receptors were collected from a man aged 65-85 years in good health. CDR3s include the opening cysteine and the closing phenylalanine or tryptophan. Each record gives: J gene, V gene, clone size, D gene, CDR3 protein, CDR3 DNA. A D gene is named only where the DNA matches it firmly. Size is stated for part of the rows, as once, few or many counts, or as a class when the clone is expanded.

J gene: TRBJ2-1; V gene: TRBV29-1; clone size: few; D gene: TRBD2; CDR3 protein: CSVALGLAAYNEQFF; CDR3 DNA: TGCAGCGTTGCCCTAGGACTAGCGGCATACAATGAGCAGTTCTTC
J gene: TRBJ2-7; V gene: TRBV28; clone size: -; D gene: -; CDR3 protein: CASSLRVTSGPYEQYF; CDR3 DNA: TGTGCCAGCAGTTTGAGGGTTACTAGTGGGCCTTACGAGCAGTACTTC
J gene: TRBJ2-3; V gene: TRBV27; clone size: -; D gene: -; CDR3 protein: CASSLYEADTQYF; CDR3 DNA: TGTGCCAGCAGTTTATACGAGGCAGATACGCAGTATTTT
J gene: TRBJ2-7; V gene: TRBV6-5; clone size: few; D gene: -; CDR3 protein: CASSYSRGVDEQYF; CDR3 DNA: TGTGCCAGCAGTTACTCTAGAGGGGTGGACGAGCAGTACTTC
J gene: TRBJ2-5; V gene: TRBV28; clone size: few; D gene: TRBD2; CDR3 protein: CASSIGLAGNRETQYF; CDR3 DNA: TGTGCCAGCAGTATCGGCCTAGCGGGCAATCGAGAGACCCAGTACTTC
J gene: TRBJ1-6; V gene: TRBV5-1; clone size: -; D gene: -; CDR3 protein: CASSLLTVYNSPLHF; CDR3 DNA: TGCGCCAGCAGCTTGCTGACAGTCTATAATTCACCCCTCCACTTT
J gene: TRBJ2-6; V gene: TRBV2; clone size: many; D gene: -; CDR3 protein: CASKGVSGANVLTF; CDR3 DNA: TGTGCCAGCAAGGGAGTGTCTGGGGCCAACGTCCTGACTTTC
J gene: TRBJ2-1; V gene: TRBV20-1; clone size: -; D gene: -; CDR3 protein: CSATLNEQFF; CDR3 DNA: TGCAGTGCCACTCTTAATGAGCAGTTCTTC
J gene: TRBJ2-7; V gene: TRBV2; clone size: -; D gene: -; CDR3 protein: CASSGTEPYYEQYF; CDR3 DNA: TGTGCCAGCAGTGGGACAGAGCCCTACTACGAGCAGTACTTC
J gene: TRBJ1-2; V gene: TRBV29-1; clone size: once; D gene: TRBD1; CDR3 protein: CSVGQGDRHGYTF; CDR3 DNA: TGCAGCGTTGGACAGGGGGATAGGCATGGCTACACCTTC
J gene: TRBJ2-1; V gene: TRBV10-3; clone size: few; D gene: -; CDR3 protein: CAISESTWANNEQFF; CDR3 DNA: TGTGCCATCAGTGAGTCGACATGGGCCAACAATGAGCAGTTCTTC
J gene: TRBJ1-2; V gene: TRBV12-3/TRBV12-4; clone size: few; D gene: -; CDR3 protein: CASSSGGVWTNYGYTF; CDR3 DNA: TGTGCCAGCAGTTCCGGTGGGGTATGGACTAACTATGGCTACACCTTC
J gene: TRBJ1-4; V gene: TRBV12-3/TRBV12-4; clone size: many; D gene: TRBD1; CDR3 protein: CASSFDRGNEKLFF; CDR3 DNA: TGTGCCAGCAGTTTCGACAGGGGTAATGAAAAACTGTTTTTT
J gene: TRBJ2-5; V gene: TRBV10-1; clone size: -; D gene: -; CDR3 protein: CASSEGSKGLQETQYF; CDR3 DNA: TGCGCCAGCAGTGAGGGGAGTAAGGGGTTACAAGAGACCCAGTACTTC
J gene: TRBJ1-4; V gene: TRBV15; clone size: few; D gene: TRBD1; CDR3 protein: CATGQGPTNEKLFF; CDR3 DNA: TGTGCCACCGGACAGGGACCAACTAATGAAAAACTGTTTTTT
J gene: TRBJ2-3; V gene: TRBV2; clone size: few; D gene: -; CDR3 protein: CATVALAASTDTQYF; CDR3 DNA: TGTGCCACCGTAGCCTTAGCGGCCAGCACAGATACGCAGTATTTT
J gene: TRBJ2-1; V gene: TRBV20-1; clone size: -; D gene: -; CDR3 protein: CSALLAGRSEQFF; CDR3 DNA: TGCAGTGCTCTACTAGCTGGACGCAGTGAGCAGTTCTTC
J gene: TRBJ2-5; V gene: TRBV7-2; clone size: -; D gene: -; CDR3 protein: CASSISFWETQYF; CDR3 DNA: TGTGCCAGCAGTATCTCTTTTTGGGAGACCCAGTACTTC
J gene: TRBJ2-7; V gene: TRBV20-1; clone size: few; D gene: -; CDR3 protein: CSARDQGSGGGYEQYF; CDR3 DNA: TGCAGTGCTAGAGATCAAGGTTCTGGGGGCGGGTACGAGCAGTACTTC
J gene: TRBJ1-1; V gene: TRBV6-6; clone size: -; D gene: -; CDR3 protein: CASRPQENTEAFF; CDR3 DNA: TGTGCCAGCAGGCCACAAGAGAACACTGAAGCTTTCTTT
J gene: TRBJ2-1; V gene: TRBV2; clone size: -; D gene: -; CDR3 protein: CASNWQEYNEQFF; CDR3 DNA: TGTGCCAGCAACTGGCAGGAGTACAATGAGCAGTTCTTC
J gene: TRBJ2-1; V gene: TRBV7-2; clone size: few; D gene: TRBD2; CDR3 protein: CASSLGTSGNYNEQFF; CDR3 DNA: TGTGCCAGCAGCTTAGGAACTAGCGGGAATTACAATGAGCAGTTCTTC
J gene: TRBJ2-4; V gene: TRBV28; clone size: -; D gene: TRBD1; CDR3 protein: CASSSPGQPRGLAKNIQYF; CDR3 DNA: TGTGCCAGCAGTTCCCCGGGACAGCCTCGCGGACTAGCCAAAAACATTCAGTACTTC
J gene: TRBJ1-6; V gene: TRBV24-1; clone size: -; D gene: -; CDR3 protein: CATQGGNSPLHF; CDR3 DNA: TGTGCCACCCAGGGTGGTAATTCACCCCTCCACTTT
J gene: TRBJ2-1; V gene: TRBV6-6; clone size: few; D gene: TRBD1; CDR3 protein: CASSTSGTGPYERYF; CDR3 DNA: TGTGCCAGCAGTACCTCCGGGACAGGGCCATACGAGCGGTACTTC
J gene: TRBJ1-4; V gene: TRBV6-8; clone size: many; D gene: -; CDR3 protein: CASSYGAQDEKLFF; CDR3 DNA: TGTGCCAGCAGTTACGGGGCGCAAGATGAAAAACTGTTTTTT
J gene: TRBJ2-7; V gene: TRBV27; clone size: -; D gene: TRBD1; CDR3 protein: CASNHLGGGQGSYVQYF; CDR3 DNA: TGTGCCAGCAATCACTTGGGGGGAGGACAGGGATCCTACGTGCAGTACTTC
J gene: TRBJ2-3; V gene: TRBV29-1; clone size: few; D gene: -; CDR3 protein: CSGRDTGWGDTQYF; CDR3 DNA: TGCAGCGGACGGGACACTGGTTGGGGAGATACGCAGTATTTT
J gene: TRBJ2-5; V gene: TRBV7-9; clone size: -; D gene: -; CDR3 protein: CASSLKGIETQYF; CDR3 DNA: TGTGCCAGCAGCTTAAAGGGAATCGAGACCCAGTACTTC
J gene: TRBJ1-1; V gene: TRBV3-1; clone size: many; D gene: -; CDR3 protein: CASSQPGTEAFF; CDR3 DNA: TGTGCCAGCAGCCAACCGGGGACTGAAGCTTTCTTT
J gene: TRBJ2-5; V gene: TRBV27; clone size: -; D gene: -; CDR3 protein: CASSFLSQGKRETQYF; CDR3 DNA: TGTGCCAGCAGTTTTCTCTCTCAGGGGAAGCGGGAGACCCAGTACTTC
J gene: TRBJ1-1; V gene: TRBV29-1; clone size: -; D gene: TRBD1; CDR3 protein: CSVTGQGGTEAFF; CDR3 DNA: TGCAGCGTCACGGGACAGGGAGGGACTGAAGCTTTCTTT
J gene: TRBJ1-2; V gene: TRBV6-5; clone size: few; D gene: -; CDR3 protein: CASSNSQGWGGYTF; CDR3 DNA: TGTGCCAGCAGTAACTCACAGGGATGGGGTGGCTACACCTTC
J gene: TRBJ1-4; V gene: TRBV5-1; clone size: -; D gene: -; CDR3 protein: CASSLGQAEKYNEKLFF; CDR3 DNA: TGCGCCAGCAGCTTGGGCCAGGCGGAAAAGTATAATGAAAAACTGTTTTTT
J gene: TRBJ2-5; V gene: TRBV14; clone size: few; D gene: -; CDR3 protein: CASSQGNTYGETQYF; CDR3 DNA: TGTGCCAGCAGCCAAGGGAACACGTACGGGGAGACCCAGTACTTC
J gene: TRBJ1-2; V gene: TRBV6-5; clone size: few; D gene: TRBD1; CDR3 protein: CASRGAVQGMGDGYTF; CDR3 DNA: TGTGCCAGCAGGGGGGCAGTACAGGGGATGGGAGATGGCTACACCTTC
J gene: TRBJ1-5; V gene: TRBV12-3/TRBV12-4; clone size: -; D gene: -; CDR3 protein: CASSSGAGTFQPQHF; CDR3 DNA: TGTGCCAGCAGTTCGGGGGCAGGGACCTTTCAGCCCCAGCATTTT
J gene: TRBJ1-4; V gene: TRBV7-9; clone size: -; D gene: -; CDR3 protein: CASSQPSEGEKLFF; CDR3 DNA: TGTGCCAGCAGCCAACCGTCCGAGGGTGAAAAACTGTTTTTT
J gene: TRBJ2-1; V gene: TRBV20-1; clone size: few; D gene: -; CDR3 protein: CSARAYYNEQFF; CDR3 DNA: TGCAGTGCTAGAGCCTATTACAATGAGCAGTTCTTC
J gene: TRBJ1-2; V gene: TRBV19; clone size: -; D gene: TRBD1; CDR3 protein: CASRTTGAYGYTF; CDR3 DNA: TGTGCCAGTAGGACGACAGGGGCCTATGGCTACACCTTC
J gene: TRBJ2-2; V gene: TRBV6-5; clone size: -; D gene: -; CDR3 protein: CASSLSRSGANTGELFF; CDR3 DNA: TGTGCCAGCAGTTTATCTCGCTCCGGGGCGAACACCGGGGAGCTGTTTTTT
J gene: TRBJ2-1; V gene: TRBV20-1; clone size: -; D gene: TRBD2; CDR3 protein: CSAIWTLAGGSSYNEQFF; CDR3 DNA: TGCAGTGCTATATGGACCCTAGCGGGAGGGAGCTCCTACAATGAGCAGTTCTTC
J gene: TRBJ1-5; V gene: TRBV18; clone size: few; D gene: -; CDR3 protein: CASSRSQGSGNQPQHF; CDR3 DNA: TGTGCCAGCTCCCGATCACAGGGTTCGGGCAATCAGCCCCAGCATTTT
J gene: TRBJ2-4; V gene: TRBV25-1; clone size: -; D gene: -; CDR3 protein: CASSSGPQNIQYF; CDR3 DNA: TGTGCCAGCAGTTCGGGACCTCAAAACATTCAGTACTTC
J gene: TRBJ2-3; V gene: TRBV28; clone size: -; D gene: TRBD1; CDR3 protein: CASSRTGVGADTQYF; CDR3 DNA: TGTGCCAGCAGTCGGACAGGGGTGGGTGCAGATACGCAGTATTTT
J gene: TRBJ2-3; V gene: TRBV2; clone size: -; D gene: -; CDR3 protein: CASNTNRGYLDTQYF; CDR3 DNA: TGTGCCAGTAATACTAATAGGGGGTATCTGGATACGCAGTATTTT
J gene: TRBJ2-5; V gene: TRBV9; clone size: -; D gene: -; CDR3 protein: CASSASTGPWETQYF; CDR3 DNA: TGTGCCAGCAGCGCCTCAACCGGGCCCTGGGAGACCCAGTACTTC
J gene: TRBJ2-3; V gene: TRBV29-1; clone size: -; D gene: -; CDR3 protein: CSVELDGTQYF; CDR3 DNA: TGCAGCGTCGAGCTTGATGGTACGCAGTATTTT
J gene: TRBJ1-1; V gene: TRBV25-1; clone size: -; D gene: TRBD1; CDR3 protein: CASSESGGSNTEAFF; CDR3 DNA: TGTGCCAGCAGTGAATCAGGGGGCTCTAACACTGAAGCTTTCTTT
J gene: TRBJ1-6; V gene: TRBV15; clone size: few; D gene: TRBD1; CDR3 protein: CATSRDRNSPLHF; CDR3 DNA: TGTGCCACCAGCAGGGACAGGAATTCACCCCTCCACTTT
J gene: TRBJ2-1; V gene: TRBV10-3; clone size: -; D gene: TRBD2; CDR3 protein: CAISESALAGGGEQFF; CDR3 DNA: TGTGCCATCAGTGAGTCGGCGCTAGCGGGGGGTGGAGAGCAGTTCTTC